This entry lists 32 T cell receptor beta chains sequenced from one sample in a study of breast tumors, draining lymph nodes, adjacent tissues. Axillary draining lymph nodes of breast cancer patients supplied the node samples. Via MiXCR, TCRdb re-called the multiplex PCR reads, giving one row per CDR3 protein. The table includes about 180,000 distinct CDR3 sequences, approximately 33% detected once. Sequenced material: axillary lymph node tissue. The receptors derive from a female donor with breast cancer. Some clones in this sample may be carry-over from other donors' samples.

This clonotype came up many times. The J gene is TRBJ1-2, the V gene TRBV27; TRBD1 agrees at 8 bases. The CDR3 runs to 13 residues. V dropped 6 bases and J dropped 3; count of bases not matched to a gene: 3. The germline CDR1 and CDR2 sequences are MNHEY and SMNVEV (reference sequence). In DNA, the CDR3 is TGTGCCAGCAGCGGACAGGGCGACTATGGCTACACCTTC. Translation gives CASSGQGDYGYTF.

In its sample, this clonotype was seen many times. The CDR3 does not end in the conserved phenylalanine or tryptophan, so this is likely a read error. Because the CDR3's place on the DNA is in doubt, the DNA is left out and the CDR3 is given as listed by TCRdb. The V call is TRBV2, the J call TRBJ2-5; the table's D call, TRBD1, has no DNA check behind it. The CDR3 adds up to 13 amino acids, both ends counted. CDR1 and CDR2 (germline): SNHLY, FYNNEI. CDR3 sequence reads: CASDPRGTGRIAG.

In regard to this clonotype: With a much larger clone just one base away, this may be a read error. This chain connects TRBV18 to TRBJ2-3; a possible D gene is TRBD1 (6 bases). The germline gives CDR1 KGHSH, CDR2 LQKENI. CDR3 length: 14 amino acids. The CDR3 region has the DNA TGTGCCAGCTCATCACAGGGTGGCACAGATGCGCAGTATTTT. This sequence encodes CASSSQGGTDAQYF.

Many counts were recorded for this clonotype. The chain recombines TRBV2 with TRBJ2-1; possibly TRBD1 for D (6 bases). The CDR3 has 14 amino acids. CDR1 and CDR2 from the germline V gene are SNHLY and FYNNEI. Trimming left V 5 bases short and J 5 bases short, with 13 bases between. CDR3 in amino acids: CASSTQGIHNEQFF. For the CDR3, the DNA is TGTGCCAGCAGTACACAGGGAATCCACAATGAGCAGTTCTTC. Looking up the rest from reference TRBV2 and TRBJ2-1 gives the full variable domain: EPEVTQTPSHQVTQMGQEVILRCVPISNHLYFYWYRQILGQKVEFLVSFYNNEISEKSEIFDDQFSVERPDGSNFTLKIRSTKLEDSAMYFCASSTQGIHNEQFFGPGTRLTVL.

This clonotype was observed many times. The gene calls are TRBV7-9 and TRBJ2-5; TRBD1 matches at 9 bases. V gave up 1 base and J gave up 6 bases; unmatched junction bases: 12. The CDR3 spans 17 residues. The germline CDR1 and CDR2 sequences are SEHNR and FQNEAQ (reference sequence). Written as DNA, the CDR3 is TGTGCCAGCAGCTTAGGTGACAGGACAGGGGTAAAGAAGACCCAGTACTTC. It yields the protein CASSLGDRTGVKKTQYF.

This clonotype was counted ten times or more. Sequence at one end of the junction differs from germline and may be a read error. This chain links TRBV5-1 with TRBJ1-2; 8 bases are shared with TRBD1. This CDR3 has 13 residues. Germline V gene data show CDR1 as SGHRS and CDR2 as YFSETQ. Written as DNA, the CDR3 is TGTGCCAGCAGCTTGGACAGGGACTATGGCTACACCTTC. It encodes CASSLDRDYGYTF. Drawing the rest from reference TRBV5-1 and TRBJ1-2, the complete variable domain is KAGVTQTPRYLIKTRGQQVTLSCSPISGHRSVSWYQQTPGQGLQFLFEYFSETQRNKGNFPGRFSGRQFSNSRSEMNVSTLELGDSALYLCASSLDRDYGYTFGSGTRLTVV.

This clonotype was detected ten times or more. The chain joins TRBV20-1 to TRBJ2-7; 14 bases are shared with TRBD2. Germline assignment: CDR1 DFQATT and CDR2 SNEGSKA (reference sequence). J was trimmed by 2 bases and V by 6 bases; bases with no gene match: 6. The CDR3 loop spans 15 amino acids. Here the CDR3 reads CSATGTSGGPYEQYF. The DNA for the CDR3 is TGCAGTGCCACCGGGACTAGCGGGGGCCCCTACGAGCAGTACTTC.

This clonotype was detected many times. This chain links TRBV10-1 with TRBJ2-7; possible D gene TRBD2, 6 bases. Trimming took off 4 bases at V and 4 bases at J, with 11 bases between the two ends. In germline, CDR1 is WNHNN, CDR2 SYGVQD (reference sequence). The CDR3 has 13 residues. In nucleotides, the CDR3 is TGCGCCAGCAGTGGTTCTAGCGTATACGAGCAGTACTTC. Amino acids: CASSGSSVYEQYF.

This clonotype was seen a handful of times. The DNA for the CDR3 is TGTGCCAGCAGTCCAAGTATAGGTCTGGGGACCTCCAATCAGCCCCAGCATTTT. Translated, it gives CASSPSIGLGTSNQPQHF. The chain recombines TRBV28 with TRBJ1-5; possibly TRBD1 for D (5 bases). The CDR3 totals 18 residues. CDR1 is MDHEN and CDR2 is SYDVKM in the germline V gene. Trimming cost V 5 bases and J 3 bases, with 23 bases left between them.

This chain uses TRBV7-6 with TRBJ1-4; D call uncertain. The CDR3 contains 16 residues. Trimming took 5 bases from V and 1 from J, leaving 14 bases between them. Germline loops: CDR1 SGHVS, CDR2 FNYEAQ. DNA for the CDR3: TGTGCCAGCAGCGTAATAGCGGGAGGAACTAATGAAAAACTGTTTTTT. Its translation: CASSVIAGGTNEKLFF.

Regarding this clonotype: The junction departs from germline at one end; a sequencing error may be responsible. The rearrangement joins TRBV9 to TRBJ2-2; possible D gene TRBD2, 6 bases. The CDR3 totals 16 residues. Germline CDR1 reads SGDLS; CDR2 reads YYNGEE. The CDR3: CANSVGDLTSTGELFF. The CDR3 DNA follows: TGTGCCAACAGCGTTGGGGACTTAACTAGCACCGGGGAGCTGTTTTTT.

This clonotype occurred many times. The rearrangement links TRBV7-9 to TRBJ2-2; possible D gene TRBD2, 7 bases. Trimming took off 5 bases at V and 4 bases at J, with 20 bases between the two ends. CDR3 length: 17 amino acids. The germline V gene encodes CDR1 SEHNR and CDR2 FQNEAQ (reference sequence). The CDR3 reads CASSPSGGGAGTGELFF. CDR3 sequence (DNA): TGTGCCAGCAGCCCGTCTGGGGGGGGGGCCGGCACCGGGGAGCTGTTTTTT.

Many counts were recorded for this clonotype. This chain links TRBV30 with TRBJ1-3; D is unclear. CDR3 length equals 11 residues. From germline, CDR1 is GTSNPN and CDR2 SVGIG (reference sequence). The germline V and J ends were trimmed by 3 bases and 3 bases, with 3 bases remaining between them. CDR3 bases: TGTGCCTGGAGGGTTGGAAACACCATATATTTT. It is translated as CAWRVGNTIYF.

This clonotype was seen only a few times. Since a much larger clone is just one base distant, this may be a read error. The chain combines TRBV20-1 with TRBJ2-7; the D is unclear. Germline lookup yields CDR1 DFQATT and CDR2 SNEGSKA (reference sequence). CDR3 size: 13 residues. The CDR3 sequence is CSAPDGRTYAQYF. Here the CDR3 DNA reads TGCAGTGCTCCGGACGGAAGGACCTACGCGCAGTACTTC.

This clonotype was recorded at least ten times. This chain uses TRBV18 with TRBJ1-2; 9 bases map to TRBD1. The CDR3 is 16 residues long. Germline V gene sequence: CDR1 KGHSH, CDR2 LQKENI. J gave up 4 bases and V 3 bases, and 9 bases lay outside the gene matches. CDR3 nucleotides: TGTGCCAGCTCACCTAGACAGGGGGTAGTGAGCTATGGCTACACCTTC. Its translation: CASSPRQGVVSYGYTF.

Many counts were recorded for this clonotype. CDR3 protein: CASSPRTSGRGNEQFF. The CDR3 DNA is TGTGCCAGCTCACCGAGAACTAGCGGGAGAGGGAATGAGCAGTTCTTC. V usage is TRBV18 and J usage is TRBJ2-1; TRBD2 agrees at 11 bases. V was clipped by 3 bases and J by 7 bases; unmatched bases: 8. Germline values: CDR1 KGHSH, CDR2 LQKENI. CDR3 size: 16 residues.

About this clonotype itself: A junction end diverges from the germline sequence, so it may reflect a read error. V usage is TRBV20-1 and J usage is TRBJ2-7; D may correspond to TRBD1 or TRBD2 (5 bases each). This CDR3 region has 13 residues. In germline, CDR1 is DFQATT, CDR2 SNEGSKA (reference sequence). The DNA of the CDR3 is TGCAGTGCAGTAGCGAGGGGAACCTACAAGCAGTACTTC. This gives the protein CSAVARGTYKQYF.

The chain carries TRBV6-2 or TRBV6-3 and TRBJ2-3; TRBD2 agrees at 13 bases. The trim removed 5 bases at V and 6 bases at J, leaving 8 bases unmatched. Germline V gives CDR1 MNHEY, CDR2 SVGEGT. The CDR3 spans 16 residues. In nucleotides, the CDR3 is TGTGCCAGCAGTCCCCAACTAGCGGGAGGGGGTGATACGCAGTATTTT. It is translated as CASSPQLAGGGDTQYF.

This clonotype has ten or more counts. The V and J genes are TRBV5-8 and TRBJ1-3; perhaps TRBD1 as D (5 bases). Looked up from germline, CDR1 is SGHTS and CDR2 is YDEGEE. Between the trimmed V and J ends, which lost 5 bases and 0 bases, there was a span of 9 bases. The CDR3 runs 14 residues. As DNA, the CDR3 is TGTGCCAGCAGAGGGGTCCTCTCTGGAAACACCATATATTTT. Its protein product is CASRGVLSGNTIYF. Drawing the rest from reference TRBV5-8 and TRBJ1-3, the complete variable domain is EAGVTQSPTHLIKTRGQQATLRCSPISGHTSVYWYQQALGLGLQFLLWYDEGEERNRGNFPPRFSGRQFPNYSSELNVNALELEDSALYLCASRGVLSGNTIYFGEGSWLTVV.

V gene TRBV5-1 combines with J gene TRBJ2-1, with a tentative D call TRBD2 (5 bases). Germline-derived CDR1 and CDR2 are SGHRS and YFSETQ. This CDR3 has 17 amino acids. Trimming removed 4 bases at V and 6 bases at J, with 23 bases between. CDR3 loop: CASSPPNGEPPGNEQFF. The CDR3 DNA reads TGCGCCAGCAGCCCACCCAACGGGGAGCCCCCTGGCAATGAGCAGTTCTTC.

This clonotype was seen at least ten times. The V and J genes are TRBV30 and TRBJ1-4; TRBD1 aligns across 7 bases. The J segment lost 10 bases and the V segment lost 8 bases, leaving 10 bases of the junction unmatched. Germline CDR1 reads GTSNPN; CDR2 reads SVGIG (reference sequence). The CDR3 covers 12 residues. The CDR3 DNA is TGTGCCGGTCAGGGGGTCCCGCGAAAACTGTTTTTT. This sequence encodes CAGQGVPRKLFF.

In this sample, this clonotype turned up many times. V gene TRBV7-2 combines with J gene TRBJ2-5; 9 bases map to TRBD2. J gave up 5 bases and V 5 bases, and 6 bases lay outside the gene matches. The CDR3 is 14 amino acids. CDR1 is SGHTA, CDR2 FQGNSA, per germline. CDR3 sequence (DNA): TGTGCCAGCAGCCGTAGCGGGAGTACGGAGACCCAGTACTTC. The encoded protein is CASSRSGSTETQYF.

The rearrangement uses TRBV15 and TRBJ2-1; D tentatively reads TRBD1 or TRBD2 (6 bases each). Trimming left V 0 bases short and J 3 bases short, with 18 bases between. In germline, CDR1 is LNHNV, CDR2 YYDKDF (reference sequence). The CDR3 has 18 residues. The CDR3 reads CATSREGGRTPIYNEQFF. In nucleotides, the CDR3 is TGTGCCACCAGCAGAGAGGGGGGCCGAACACCGATCTACAATGAGCAGTTCTTC. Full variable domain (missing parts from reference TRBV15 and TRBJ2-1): DAMVIQNPRYQVTQFGKPVTLSCSQTLNHNVMYWYQQKSSQAPKLLFHYYDKDFNNEADTPDNFQSRRPNTSFCFLDIRSPGLGDTAMYLCATSREGGRTPIYNEQFFGPGTRLTVL.

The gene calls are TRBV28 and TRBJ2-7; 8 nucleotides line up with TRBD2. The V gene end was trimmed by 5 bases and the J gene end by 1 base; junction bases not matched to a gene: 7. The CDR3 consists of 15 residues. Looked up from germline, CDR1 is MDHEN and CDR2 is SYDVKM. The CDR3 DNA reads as TGTGCCAGCAGTGGGTCTAGCGGGCCGTCCTACGAGCAGTACTTC. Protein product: CASSGSSGPSYEQYF.

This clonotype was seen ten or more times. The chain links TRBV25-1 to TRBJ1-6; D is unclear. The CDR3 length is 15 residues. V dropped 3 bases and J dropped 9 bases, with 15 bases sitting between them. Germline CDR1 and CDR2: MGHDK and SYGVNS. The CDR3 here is CASSDGRRVGSPLHF. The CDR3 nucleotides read TGTGCCAGCAGTGATGGAAGACGGGTGGGTTCACCCCTCCACTTT.

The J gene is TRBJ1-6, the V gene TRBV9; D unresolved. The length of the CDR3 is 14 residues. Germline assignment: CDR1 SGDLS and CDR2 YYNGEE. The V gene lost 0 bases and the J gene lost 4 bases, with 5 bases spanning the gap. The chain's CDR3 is CASSVEPYNSPLHF. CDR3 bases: TGTGCCAGCAGCGTAGAACCATATAATTCACCCCTCCACTTT.

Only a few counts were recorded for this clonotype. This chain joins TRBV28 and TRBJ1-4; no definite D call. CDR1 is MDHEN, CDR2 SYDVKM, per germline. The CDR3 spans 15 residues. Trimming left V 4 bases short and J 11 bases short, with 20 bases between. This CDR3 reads CASSSIKGGMAKLFF. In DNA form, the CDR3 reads TGTGCCAGCAGTTCGATTAAAGGTGGGATGGCCAAACTGTTTTTT.

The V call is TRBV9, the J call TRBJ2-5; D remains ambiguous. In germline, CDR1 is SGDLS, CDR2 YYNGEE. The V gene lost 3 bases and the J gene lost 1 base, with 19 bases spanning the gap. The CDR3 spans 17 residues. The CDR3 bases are TGTGCCAGCAGCGAGGGTCCCTCTGGAACCACCCAAGAGACCCAGTACTTC. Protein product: CASSEGPSGTTQETQYF.

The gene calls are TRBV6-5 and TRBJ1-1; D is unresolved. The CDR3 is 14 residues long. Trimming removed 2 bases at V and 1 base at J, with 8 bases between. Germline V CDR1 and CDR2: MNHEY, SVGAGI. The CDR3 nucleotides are TGTGCCAGCAGTTACGCGTCACCGAACACTGAAGCTTTCTTT. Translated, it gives CASSYASPNTEAFF.

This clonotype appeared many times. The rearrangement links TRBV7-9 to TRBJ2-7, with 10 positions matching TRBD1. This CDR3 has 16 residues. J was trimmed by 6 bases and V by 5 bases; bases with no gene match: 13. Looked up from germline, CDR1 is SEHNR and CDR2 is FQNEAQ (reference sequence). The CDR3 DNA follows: TGTGCCAGCAGCACCGCCGGGACAGGGGATTTTGGCGAGCAGTACTTC. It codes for CASSTAGTGDFGEQYF.

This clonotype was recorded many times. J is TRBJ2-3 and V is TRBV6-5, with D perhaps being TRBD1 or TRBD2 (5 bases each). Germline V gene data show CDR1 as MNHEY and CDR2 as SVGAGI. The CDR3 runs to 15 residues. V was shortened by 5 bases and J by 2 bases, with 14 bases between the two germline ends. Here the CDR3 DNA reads TGTGCCAGCAGTCTCGGGGCGGTACCCACAGATACGCAGTATTTT. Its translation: CASSLGAVPTDTQYF.

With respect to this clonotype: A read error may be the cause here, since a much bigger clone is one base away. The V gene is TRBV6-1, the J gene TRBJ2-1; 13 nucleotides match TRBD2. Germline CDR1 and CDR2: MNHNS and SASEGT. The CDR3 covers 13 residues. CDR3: CVSSLGLAGLGFF. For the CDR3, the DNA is TGTGTCAGCAGTTTGGGACTAGCGGGACTAGGGTTCTTC.